This TCR beta chain was retrieved from a study of technical replicates of blood from a handful of donors. Repertoires were generated with immunoSEQ multiplex PCR, while TCRdb's copy carries only in-frame clones and drops some. The sample records 70,000 to 85,000 clones, roughly 90% being singletons. Trimming left V 8 bases short and J 5 bases short, with 9 bases between. The CDR3 is 12 amino acids. In germline, CDR1 is SEHNR, CDR2 FQNEAQ (reference sequence). J is TRBJ2-2 and V is TRBV7-9; D not resolved. Sequenced sample: T cells isolated from PBMCs. The sequence was obtained from a human donor in good health. The CDR3 coding sequence is TGTGCCAGCCCGTATGCGACCGGGGAGCTGTTTTTT. Protein sequence: CASPYATGELFF. The full variable domain, completed using reference TRBV7-9 and TRBJ2-2, is DTGVSQNPRHKITKRGQNVTFRCDPISEHNRLYWYRQTLGQGPEFLTYFQNEAQLEKSRLLSDRFSAERPKGSFSTLEIQRTEQGDSAMYLCASPYATGELFFGEGSRLTVL.